This TCR beta chain was sequenced in a study of blood T cell repertoires in COVID-19 (dated by TCRdb to 2018 to 2020). About the full investigation: The collaborator samples originated in the United States, Italy and Spain and spanned the acute and convalescent phases of COVID-19. The repertoires were made available in a free public database intended to serve as a resource for research on the immune response to SARS-CoV-2. Where available, HLA class I and class II types were taken from metadata supplied by the sample provider and were not determined by assay-based typing. The samples were drawn from two sources: the first 160 participants of the ongoing ImmuneRACE study, and some 1,300 subjects contributed by 6 global collaborators. A de-identified subject ID, COVID-19 status, age in years and sex were almost always included in the sample metadata. Subjects who had been exposed to COVID-19, were actively infected with it, or had recovered from it provided the deeply sampled blood TCRbeta repertoires that made up the dataset. The prospective study material was composed of cDNA or gDNA derived from T cells, B-cell-depleted T cells, or PBMCs. Study-wide conclusions, independent of this receptor: The quantity of clinical and demographic metadata differed by source and by participant and was supplied without curation.

TCRbeta CDR3 regions were amplified from genomic DNA using the immunoSEQ Assay, a bias-controlled multiplex PCR. In the original analysis: The number of nucleated cells in each sample was estimated from the amplification of reference gene primers within the assay. To quantify the absolute abundance of each unique TCRbeta CDR3 rearrangement, sequence reads were collapsed and filtered. For each sample, productive Simpson clonality was calculated as the square root of Simpson's diversity index over productive rearrangements. TCRdb took this table from immuneACCESS and kept in-frame rearrangements with V and J called. Such tables lack part of the clones; where checked against another copy, unresolved V genes explain under half of the gap, and the rest is unexplained. V, J and clone size are those of that table, while D and trimming were read from the DNA. Here the sample has roughly 250,000 clones; roughly 84% occur a single time. The ten most abundant clones make up 0.85% to 0.9% of the sample.

Clipping removes 2 bases from V and 2 bases from J, with 4 as the unmatched junction base count. The CDR3, from cysteine to phenylalanine, totals 14 residues. Of the read, only the CDR3 DNA is kept; its 42 bases are in frame from base 1. The germline V gene (reference sequence) sets CDR1 to GTSNPN and CDR2 to SVGIG. Turning to this clone: Its antigen target is currently unknown. Per-base quality was not reported, and no clone a single base away is much larger than it.

At one collaborating source in Seattle, patients were enrolled during active infection and were followed longitudinally through the course of disease. Collaborating institutions collected whole blood in K2EDTA tubes following their own protocols. For TCRbeta analysis, collaborators shipped samples in one of three forms: frozen whole blood, isolated PBMCs, or DNA extracted from either of those sample types. The receptor chain draws on TRBV30 and TRBJ2-3, and TRBD2 matches 7 of the central bases. The clonotype comes from a human donor with COVID-19, enrolled during active disease. The donor label of this sample is uncertain. Material: peripheral blood. The CDR3 protein: CAWSLGLNTDTQYF. The DNA sequence is as follows: TGTGCCTGGAGTTTGGGACTAAACACAGATACGCAGTATTTT.